A selection of T cell receptor beta chains follows, all from one sample in a study of Ad26.COV2.S vaccination and SARS-CoV-2 variants. Sequencing was performed with immunoSEQ multiplex PCR; in TCRdb, only in-frame clones are kept and a portion is missing. The sample has approximately 300,000 clones, about 82% seen once. Sequencing used peripheral blood, obtained in a trial of Ad26.COV2.S vaccine versus placebo. The receptors were gathered from a person aged 18 to 59 who received the Ad26.COV2.S COVID-19 vaccine or a placebo. Both conserved end residues are part of each CDR3. Fields, in order: J gene, V gene, D gene, CDR3 protein, CDR3 DNA. A D gene is named only where the DNA matches it firmly.

J: TRBJ1-2
V: TRBV14
D: NA
CDR3: CASSQQGYNGYTF
DNA: TGTGCCAGCAGCCAACAGGGTTATAATGGCTACACCTTC

J: TRBJ2-3
V: TRBV9
D: NA
CDR3: CASSVEGSRTDTQYF
DNA: TGTGCCAGCAGCGTAGAGGGTAGTCGCACAGATACGCAGTATTTT

J: TRBJ1-6
V: TRBV30
D: NA
CDR3: CAWTRGKDNSPLHF
DNA: TGTGCCTGGACCCGGGGGAAAGATAATTCACCCCTCCACTTT

J: TRBJ1-2
V: TRBV24-1
D: NA
CDR3: CATSDDYGYTF
DNA: TGTGCCACCAGTGATGATTATGGCTACACCTTC

J: TRBJ2-5
V: TRBV5-1
D: TRBD1
CDR3: CASSGAGTEETQYF
DNA: TGCGCCAGCAGCGGGGCAGGGACAGAAGAGACCCAGTACTTC

J: TRBJ1-2
V: TRBV7-6
D: NA
CDR3: CASSAQGRGYGYTF
DNA: TGTGCCAGCAGTGCCCAAGGAAGGGGTTATGGCTACACCTTC

J: TRBJ2-5
V: TRBV10-1
D: NA
CDR3: CASSWGKLQETQYF
DNA: TGCGCCAGCAGTTGGGGCAAACTTCAAGAGACCCAGTACTTC

J: TRBJ1-2
V: TRBV9
D: NA
CDR3: CASSVTATQGLDGYTF
DNA: TGTGCCAGCAGCGTAACTGCAACCCAAGGCCTAGATGGCTACACCTTC

J: TRBJ1-4
V: TRBV7-9
D: NA
CDR3: CASSLAAGIHEKLFF
DNA: TGTGCCAGCAGCTTAGCGGCAGGGATTCATGAAAAACTGTTTTTT

J: TRBJ2-7
V: TRBV10-1
D: TRBD1
CDR3: CASSEGGTGYEQYF
DNA: TGCGCCAGCAGTGAGGGTGGGACAGGCTACGAGCAGTACTTC

J: TRBJ1-5
V: TRBV30
D: NA
CDR3: CAWGQQGFNQPQHF
DNA: TGTGCCTGGGGACAGCAGGGGTTCAATCAGCCCCAGCATTTT

J: TRBJ2-1
V: TRBV5-1
D: NA
CDR3: CASSFSIEGNEQFF
DNA: TGCGCCAGCAGCTTTTCGATAGAGGGGAATGAGCAGTTCTTC

J: TRBJ2-1
V: TRBV11-2
D: TRBD2
CDR3: CASSSIAGGPYEQFF
DNA: TGTGCCAGCAGCTCGATCGCGGGGGGGCCCTATGAGCAGTTCTTC

J: TRBJ1-5
V: TRBV7-8
D: NA
CDR3: CASSEATGLGGQPQHF
DNA: TGTGCCAGCAGTGAAGCGACAGGACTGGGGGGTCAGCCCCAGCATTTT

J: TRBJ2-7
V: TRBV6-6
D: TRBD1
CDR3: CASSFGTGDSYEQYF
DNA: TGTGCCAGCAGTTTCGGGACAGGGGACTCCTACGAGCAGTACTTC

J: TRBJ1-6
V: TRBV7-2
D: NA
CDR3: CASSRRRTDNSPLHF
DNA: TGTGCCAGCAGCCGGCGCCGGACGGATAATTCACCCCTCCACTTT

J: TRBJ1-1
V: TRBV4-1
D: NA
CDR3: CASSQESNRVSDTEAFF
DNA: TGCGCCAGCAGCCAGGAATCTAACAGGGTTAGTGACACTGAAGCTTTCTTT